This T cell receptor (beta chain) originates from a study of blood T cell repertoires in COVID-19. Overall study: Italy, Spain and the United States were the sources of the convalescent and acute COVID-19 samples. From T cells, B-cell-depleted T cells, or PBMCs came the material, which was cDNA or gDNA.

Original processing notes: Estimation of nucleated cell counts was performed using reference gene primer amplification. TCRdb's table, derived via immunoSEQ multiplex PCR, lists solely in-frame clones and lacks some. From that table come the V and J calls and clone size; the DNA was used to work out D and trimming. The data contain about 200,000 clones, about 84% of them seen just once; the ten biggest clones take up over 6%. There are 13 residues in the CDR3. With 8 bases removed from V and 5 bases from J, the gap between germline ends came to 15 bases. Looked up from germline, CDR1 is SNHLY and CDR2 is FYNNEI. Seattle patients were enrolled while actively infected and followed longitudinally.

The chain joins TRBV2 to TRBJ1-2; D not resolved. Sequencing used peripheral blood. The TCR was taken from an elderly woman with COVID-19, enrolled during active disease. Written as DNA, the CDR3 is TGTGCCAGCTCCACGAAACTCGGGTATGGCTACACCTTC. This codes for CASSTKLGYGYTF.